The 20 T cell receptor beta chains below were found in one sample sequenced in a study of T cell responses to AZD1222 COVID-19 vaccine. Clones were sequenced by immunoSEQ multiplex PCR, and TCRdb holds only the in-frame ones, with some missing. The data show 90,000 to 120,000 clones, 85% to 90% seen once. The sample here was peripheral blood, taken on day 0 of AZD1222 vaccination. The receptors stem from an adult in good health.

The genes are TRBV27 and TRBJ1-1; no firm D call. V was cut by 5 bases and J by 0 bases, with 7 bases left in between. CDR1 is MNHEY and CDR2 is SMNVEV in the germline V gene (reference sequence). The CDR3 runs to 13 residues. CDR3 sequence (DNA): TGTGCCAGCAGTACCGAGTTGAACACTGAAGCTTTCTTT. Protein: CASSTELNTEAFF.

The chain recombines TRBV5-4 with TRBJ1-1; no definite D call. This CDR3 region has 14 residues. Germline CDR1 reads SGHNT; CDR2 reads YYREEE (reference sequence). V was clipped by 0 bases and J by 0 bases, with 6 bases between them. The CDR3 sequence is CASSLDGMNTEAFF. CDR3 DNA sequence: TGTGCCAGCAGCTTGGACGGCATGAACACTGAAGCTTTCTTT.

The chain couples TRBV3-1 (or the pseudogene TRBV3-2) to TRBJ1-5, with 7 bases matching TRBD1. V lost 1 base and J lost 4; bases outside the gene matches: 7. Germline values: CDR1 LGHDT, CDR2 YNNKEL (reference sequence). The CDR3 consists of 16 residues. The CDR3, as DNA: TGTGCCAGCAGCCAAGGTAGTCAGACAGGGAATCAGCCCCAGCATTTT. Amino acid sequence: CASSQGSQTGNQPQHF.

V and J are TRBV28 and TRBJ1-2; TRBD1 agrees at 10 bases. Germline CDR1 reads MDHEN; CDR2 reads SYDVKM. The junction had 20 bases not matched to a gene; V was cut back by 2 bases and J by 8 bases. The length of the CDR3 is 19 residues. The CDR3 nucleotides are TGTGCCAGCAGTTTACGTCAGTTCTTGGGACAGGGGCGCCGGGAAGGCTACACCTTC. The encoded protein is CASSLRQFLGQGRREGYTF.

CDR3 sequence (DNA): TGTGCCAGCAGCCACGGGACAGGGGGCAGGAATGAGCAGTTCTTC. As protein: CASSHGTGGRNEQFF. The chain links TRBV7-2 to TRBJ2-1; 12 bases are a match to TRBD1. V lost 5 bases to trimming and J lost 7 bases; unmatched junction nucleotides: 6. Germline CDR1 and CDR2: SGHTA and FQGNSA. The CDR3 consists of 15 residues.

The rearrangement uses TRBV5-1 and TRBJ1-6, with 7 positions matching TRBD1. The CDR3 consists of 17 residues. After removal of 4 bases from V and 0 bases from J, the junction contained 7 bases not matched to a gene. CDR1 SGHRS and CDR2 YFSETQ come from the germline V gene. The CDR3 is CASSEGQTSSYNSPLHF. The CDR3 nucleotides are TGCGCCAGCAGCGAGGGACAGACTAGCTCCTATAATTCACCCCTCCACTTT.

The V and J genes are TRBV6-5 and TRBJ1-3; unclear D gene. With 8 bases removed from V and 1 base from J, the gap between germline ends came to 9 bases. This CDR3 has 13 amino acids. In germline, CDR1 is MNHEY, CDR2 SVGAGI. The CDR3: CASDPRSGNTIYF. Here the CDR3 DNA reads TGTGCCAGCGACCCTCGATCTGGAAACACCATATATTTT.

V usage is TRBV19 and J usage is TRBJ2-5; TRBD1 might be the D (5 bases). Germline V CDR1 and CDR2: LNHDA, SQIVND (reference sequence). V lost 1 base to trimming and J lost 4 bases, with 10 bases between them. The CDR3 runs 14 residues. CDR3 sequence: CASSIVPQGETQYF. The CDR3 DNA reads as TGTGCCAGTAGTATAGTTCCCCAGGGAGAGACCCAGTACTTC.

The V call is TRBV19, the J call TRBJ2-6; no reliable D call. The CDR3 is 21 residues long. V lost 3 bases, J lost 0 bases, and 24 bases lay in between. CDR1 and CDR2 from the germline V gene are LNHDA and SQIVND (reference sequence). CDR3: CASSITFLRTRVSSGANVLTF. The DNA for the CDR3 is TGTGCCAGTAGTATCACGTTTCTCCGAACCCGAGTGAGCTCTGGGGCCAACGTCCTGACTTTC.

This clone was counted at least ten times. This sequence joins TRBV7-9 and TRBJ1-5; TRBD1 matches at 7 bases. The CDR3 extends over 14 amino acids. V gave up 4 bases and J gave up 3 bases; unmatched junction bases: 3. Per the germline V gene, CDR1 is SEHNR and CDR2 is FQNEAQ (reference sequence). This chain's CDR3 is CASSSGQFNQPQHF. The CDR3 DNA follows: TGTGCCAGCAGCTCGGGACAGTTCAATCAGCCCCAGCATTTT. Based on the CDR3 plus reference TRBV7-9 and TRBJ1-5, the full variable domain is DTGVSQNPRHKITKRGQNVTFRCDPISEHNRLYWYRQTLGQGPEFLTYFQNEAQLEKSRLLSDRFSAERPKGSFSTLEIQRTEQGDSAMYLCASSSGQFNQPQHFGDGTRLSIL.

The rearrangement uses TRBV21-1 and TRBJ1-1. TRBV21-1 is designated a pseudogene. The CDR3 covers 11 residues. The CDR3 DNA reads as TGTGCCAGCAACGTCGCCGCTGAAGCTTTCTTT. Its protein product is CASNVAAEAFF.

The chain employs TRBV30 and TRBJ1-2; 10 nucleotides align to TRBD1. CDR3 length: 13 amino acids. Germline V gene lookup returns CDR1 GTSNPN and CDR2 SVGIG (reference sequence). V trimming: 7 bases; J trimming: 2 bases; junction bases outside the gene matches: 4. CDR3: CALGGQGNYGYTF. The DNA of the CDR3 is TGTGCCTTGGGGGGACAGGGGAACTATGGCTACACCTTC.

This clone appeared a single time. The chain employs TRBV5-1 and TRBJ2-6; D remains unclear. The CDR3 length is 14 residues. Trimming left V 5 bases short and J 0 bases short, with 6 bases between. Germline values: CDR1 SGHRS, CDR2 YFSETQ. The CDR3: CASRGISGANVLTF. The CDR3 DNA reads as TGCGCCAGCAGGGGCATCTCTGGGGCCAACGTCCTGACTTTC.

The chain employs TRBV29-1 and TRBJ2-1; 8 positions match TRBD2. Germline V CDR1 and CDR2: SQVTM, ANQGSEA. This CDR3 region has 17 residues. The trim removed 0 bases at V and 6 bases at J, leaving 13 bases unmatched. CDR3 DNA sequence: TGCAGCGTTGAAGAAGGCCGTTGGCGGGGGGAAATCAATGAGCAGTTCTTC. It yields the protein CSVEEGRWRGEINEQFF.

V is TRBV5-6 and J is TRBJ2-5, with D perhaps TRBD2 (5 bases). Germline assignment: CDR1 SGHDT and CDR2 YYEEEE. The CDR3 is made up of 14 amino acids. V lost 4 bases and J 2 bases, leaving 12 bases between the germline ends. CDR3 region: CASSLGGRQETQYF. The CDR3 bases are TGTGCCAGCAGCCTGGGCGGGCGGCAAGAGACCCAGTACTTC.

The chain couples TRBV2 to TRBJ1-2; D not resolved. Germline lookup yields CDR1 SNHLY and CDR2 FYNNEI. The CDR3 has 13 residues. The germline V and J ends were trimmed by 2 bases and 2 bases, with 6 bases remaining between them. The CDR3: CASSELVNYGYTF. The CDR3 DNA is TGTGCCAGCAGTGAACTAGTAAACTATGGCTACACCTTC.

This chain joins TRBV2 and TRBJ1-4; no definite D call. Trimming removed 7 bases from V and 6 bases from J, with 9 bases in between. The CDR3 is 12 residues long. Per the germline V gene, CDR1 is SNHLY and CDR2 is FYNNEI. As DNA, the CDR3 is TGTGCCAGCAAGTGGTCGTATGAAAAACTGTTTTTT. Protein sequence: CASKWSYEKLFF.

V is TRBV7-2 and J is TRBJ1-6; D unclear. Per the germline V gene, CDR1 is SGHTA and CDR2 is FQGNSA. This CDR3 has 15 residues. With 5 bases removed from V and 3 bases from J, the gap between germline ends came to 11 bases. The CDR3 nucleotides are TGTGCCAGCAGCCCGACGACGGGCTATAATTCACCCCTCCACTTT. Encoded protein: CASSPTTGYNSPLHF.

V and J are TRBV29-1 and TRBJ1-4; D uncertain. The CDR3 runs to 13 residues. V gave up 4 bases and J gave up 4 bases, with 10 bases separating them. Per the germline V gene, CDR1 is SQVTM and CDR2 is ANQGSEA. The CDR3 DNA sequence: TGCAGCGTTGTGGTGCCCCTTAATGAAAAACTGTTTTTT. This gives the protein CSVVVPLNEKLFF.

V gene TRBV28 combines with J gene TRBJ2-5; 9 bases align to TRBD1. The CDR3 has 14 amino acids. Trimming cost V 3 bases and J 5 bases; bases outside gene matches: 4. Germline CDR1 reads MDHEN; CDR2 reads SYDVKM. In DNA, the CDR3 is TGTGCCAGCAGTTTCCCGGGACAGGGTGAGACCCAGTACTTC. This gives the protein CASSFPGQGETQYF.